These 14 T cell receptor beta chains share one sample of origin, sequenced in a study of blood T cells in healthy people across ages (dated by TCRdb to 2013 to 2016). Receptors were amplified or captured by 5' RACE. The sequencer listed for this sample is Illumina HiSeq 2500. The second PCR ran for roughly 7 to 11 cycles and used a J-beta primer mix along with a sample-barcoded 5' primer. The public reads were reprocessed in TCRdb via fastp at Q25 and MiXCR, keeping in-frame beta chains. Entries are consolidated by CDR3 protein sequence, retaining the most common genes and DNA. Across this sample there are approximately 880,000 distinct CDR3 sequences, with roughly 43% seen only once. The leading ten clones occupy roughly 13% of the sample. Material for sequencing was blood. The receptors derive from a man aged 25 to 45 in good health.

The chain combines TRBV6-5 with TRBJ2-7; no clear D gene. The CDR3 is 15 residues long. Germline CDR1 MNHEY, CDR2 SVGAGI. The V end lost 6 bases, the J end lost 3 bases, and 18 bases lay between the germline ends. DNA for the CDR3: TGTGCCAGCAGAACCGACGGCCTAATCGTCTACGAGCAGTACTTC. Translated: CASRTDGLIVYEQYF.

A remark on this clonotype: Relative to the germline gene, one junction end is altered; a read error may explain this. The CDR3: CARSLHGRSSYEQYF. In DNA form, the CDR3 reads TGTGCCCGCAGTTTACACGGGAGGAGCTCCTACGAGCAGTACTTC. This rearrangement joins TRBV27 to TRBJ2-7; 7 nucleotides line up with TRBD2. CDR1 is MNHEY and CDR2 is SMNVEV in the germline V gene (reference sequence). The CDR3 covers 15 residues.

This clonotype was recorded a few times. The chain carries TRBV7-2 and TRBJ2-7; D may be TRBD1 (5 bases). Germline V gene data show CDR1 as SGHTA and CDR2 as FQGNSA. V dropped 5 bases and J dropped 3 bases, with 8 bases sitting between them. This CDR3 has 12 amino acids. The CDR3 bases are TGTGCCAGCAGCGACAGCCTCTACGAGCAGTACTTC. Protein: CASSDSLYEQYF.

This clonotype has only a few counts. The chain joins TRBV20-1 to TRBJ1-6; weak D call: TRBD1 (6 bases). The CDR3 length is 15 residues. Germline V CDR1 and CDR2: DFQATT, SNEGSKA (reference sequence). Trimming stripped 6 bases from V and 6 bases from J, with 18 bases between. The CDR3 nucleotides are TGCAGTGCGATGCCTGGGACAACCGGTAATTCACCCCTCCACTTT. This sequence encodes CSAMPGTTGNSPLHF.

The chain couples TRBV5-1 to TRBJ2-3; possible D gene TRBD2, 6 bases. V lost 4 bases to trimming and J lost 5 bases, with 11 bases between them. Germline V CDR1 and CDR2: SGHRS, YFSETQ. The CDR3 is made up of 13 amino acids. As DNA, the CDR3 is TGCGCCAGCAGCCGGGGGTACGAAGATACGCAGTATTTT. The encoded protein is CASSRGYEDTQYF.

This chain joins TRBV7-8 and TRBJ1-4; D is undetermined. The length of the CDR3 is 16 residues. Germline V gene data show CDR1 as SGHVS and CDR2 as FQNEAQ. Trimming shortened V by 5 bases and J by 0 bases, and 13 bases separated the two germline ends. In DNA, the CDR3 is TGTGCCAGCAGCGAGCGGCCGTTTGCAACTAATGAAAAACTGTTTTTT. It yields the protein CASSERPFATNEKLFF.

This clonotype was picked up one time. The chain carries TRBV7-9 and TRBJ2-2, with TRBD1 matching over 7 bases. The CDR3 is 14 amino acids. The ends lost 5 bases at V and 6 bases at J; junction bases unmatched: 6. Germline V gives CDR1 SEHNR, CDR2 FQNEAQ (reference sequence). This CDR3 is CASSARQGSGELFF. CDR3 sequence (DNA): TGTGCCAGCAGCGCCCGACAGGGTTCCGGGGAGCTGTTTTTT.

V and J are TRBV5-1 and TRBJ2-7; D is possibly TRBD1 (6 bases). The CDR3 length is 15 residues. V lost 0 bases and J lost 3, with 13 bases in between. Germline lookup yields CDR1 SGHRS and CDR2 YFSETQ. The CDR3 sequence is CASSLEDRAFYEQYF. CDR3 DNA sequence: TGCGCCAGCAGCTTGGAGGACAGAGCCTTCTACGAGCAGTACTTC. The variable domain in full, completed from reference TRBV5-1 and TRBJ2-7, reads KAGVTQTPRYLIKTRGQQVTLSCSPISGHRSVSWYQQTPGQGLQFLFEYFSETQRNKGNFPGRFSGRQFSNSRSEMNVSTLELGDSALYLCASSLEDRAFYEQYFGPGTRLTVT.

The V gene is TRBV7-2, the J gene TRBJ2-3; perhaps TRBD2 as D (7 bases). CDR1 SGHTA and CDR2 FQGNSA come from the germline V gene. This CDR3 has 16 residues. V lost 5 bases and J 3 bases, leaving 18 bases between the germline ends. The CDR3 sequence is CASSPRAGAGTDTQYF. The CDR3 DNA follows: TGTGCCAGCAGCCCACGGGCGGGGGCTGGGACAGATACGCAGTATTTT.

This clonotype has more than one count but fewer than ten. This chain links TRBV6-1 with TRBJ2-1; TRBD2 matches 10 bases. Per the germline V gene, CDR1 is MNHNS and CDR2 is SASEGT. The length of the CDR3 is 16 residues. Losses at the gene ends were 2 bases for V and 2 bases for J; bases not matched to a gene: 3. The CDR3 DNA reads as TGTGCCAGCAGTGAACCCCTAGCGGGGGCCTACAATGAGCAGTTCTTC. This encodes CASSEPLAGAYNEQFF.

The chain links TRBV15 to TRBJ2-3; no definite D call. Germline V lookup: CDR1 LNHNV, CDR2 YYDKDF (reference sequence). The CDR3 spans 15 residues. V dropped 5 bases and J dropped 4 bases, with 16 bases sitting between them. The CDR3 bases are TGTGCCACCAGCCCCCGGCCCCGCGGAGCAGATACGCAGTATTTT. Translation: CATSPRPRGADTQYF. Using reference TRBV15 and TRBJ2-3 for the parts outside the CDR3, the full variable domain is DAMVIQNPRYQVTQFGKPVTLSCSQTLNHNVMYWYQQKSSQAPKLLFHYYDKDFNNEADTPDNFQSRRPNTSFCFLDIRSPGLGDTAMYLCATSPRPRGADTQYFGPGTRLTVL.

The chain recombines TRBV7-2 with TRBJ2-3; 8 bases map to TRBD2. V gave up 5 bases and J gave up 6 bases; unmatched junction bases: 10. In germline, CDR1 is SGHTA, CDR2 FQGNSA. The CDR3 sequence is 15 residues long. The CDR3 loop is CASSPGTSSADTQYF. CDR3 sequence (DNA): TGTGCCAGCAGCCCCGGGACTAGTAGTGCCGATACGCAGTATTTT.

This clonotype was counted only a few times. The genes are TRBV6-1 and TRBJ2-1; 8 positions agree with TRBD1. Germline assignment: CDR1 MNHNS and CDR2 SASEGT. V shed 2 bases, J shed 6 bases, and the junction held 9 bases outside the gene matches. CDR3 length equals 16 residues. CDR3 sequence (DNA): TGTGCCAGCAGTGAAATGAACAGGGGGATCGGCAATGAGCAGTTCTTC. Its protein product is CASSEMNRGIGNEQFF.

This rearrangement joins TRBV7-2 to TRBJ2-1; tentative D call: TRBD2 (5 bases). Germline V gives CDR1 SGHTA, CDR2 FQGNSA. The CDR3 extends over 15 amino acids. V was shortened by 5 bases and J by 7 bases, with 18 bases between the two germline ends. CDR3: CASSDLATYYNEQFF. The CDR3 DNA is TGTGCCAGCAGCGACCTAGCTACCTACTATAATGAGCAGTTCTTC.